Listed here are 10 T cell receptor beta chains from one sample, sequenced in a study of blood T cell repertoires in COVID-19. Libraries were prepared by immunoSEQ multiplex PCR; TCRdb keeps only in-frame clonotypes and omits some of them. This sample has some 260,000 clones, with around 89% found just once. The sample consisted of PBMCs or T cells enriched from blood (not recorded which). These receptor sequences come from a man aged 35 to 55 who had recovered from COVID-19.

The J gene is TRBJ2-7, the V gene TRBV6-6; 8 bases align to TRBD1. The CDR3 totals 13 residues. Germline loops: CDR1 MNHNY, CDR2 SVGAGI (reference sequence). Trimming took 8 bases from V and 6 from J; bases not matched to a gene: 9. The CDR3 loop is CASAWAGGAEQYF. The CDR3 DNA follows: TGTGCCAGCGCCTGGGCAGGGGGCGCCGAGCAGTACTTC.

CDR3 nucleotides: TGTGCCAGCAGCTCGCAGGCGGGGTCCTACGAGCAGTACTTC. It translates to CASSSQAGSYEQYF. The chain uses TRBV7-6 and TRBJ2-7; a weak D match, TRBD2 (6 bases). Germline CDR1 and CDR2: SGHVS and FNYEAQ. V was cut by 4 bases and J by 1 base, with 11 bases left in between. The CDR3 is 14 amino acids.

The rearrangement uses TRBV5-1 and TRBJ2-3; D is unresolved. Trimming removed 0 bases at V and 0 bases at J, with 11 bases between. The CDR3 length is 16 residues. Germline CDR1 reads SGHRS; CDR2 reads YFSETQ. This CDR3 is CASSLALFTSTDTQYF. For the CDR3, the DNA is TGCGCCAGCAGCTTGGCCCTGTTTACTAGCACAGATACGCAGTATTTT.

The chain recombines TRBV6-5 with TRBJ1-1; D remains unclear. Germline CDR1 and CDR2: MNHEY and SVGAGI. V shed 6 bases and J shed 1 base, with 15 bases lying between them. The CDR3 is 15 residues long. As DNA, the CDR3 is TGTGCCAGCAGCGGTACGTGGGCAACGAACACTGAAGCTTTCTTT. Translated, it gives CASSGTWATNTEAFF.

CDR3 nucleotide sequence: TGTGCCAGCAGCCCGGCCTCCAGGGGACGGATTATGGGCTACACCTTC. It specifies CASSPASRGRIMGYTF. This chain links TRBV3-1 (or the pseudogene TRBV3-2) with TRBJ1-2, with D perhaps TRBD1 (6 bases). Germline-derived CDR1 and CDR2 are LGHDT and YNNKEL (reference sequence). V lost 4 bases and J 8 bases, leaving 23 bases between the germline ends. This CDR3 spans 16 amino acids.

The chain recombines TRBV5-5 with TRBJ2-7, with D unresolved. CDR1 SGHKS and CDR2 YYEKEE come from the germline V gene (reference sequence). Deletions cut 0 bases from V and 1 base from J, with 8 bases between. This CDR3 has 14 residues. This CDR3 is CASSLGHTSYEQYF. CDR3 coding DNA: TGTGCCAGCAGCTTGGGGCACACATCCTACGAGCAGTACTTC.

The rearrangement links TRBV28 to TRBJ1-1; D might be TRBD1 (5 bases). Germline assignment: CDR1 MDHEN and CDR2 SYDVKM. V dropped 6 bases and J dropped 5 bases, with 13 bases sitting between them. The CDR3 length is 13 residues. The CDR3 reads CASSIGEGTEAFF. DNA for the CDR3: TGTGCCAGCAGCATAGGGGAGGGAACTGAAGCTTTCTTT.

The V gene is TRBV19, the J gene TRBJ1-6; 8 positions agree with TRBD1. The V gene's germline CDR1 is LNHDA and CDR2 SQIVND (reference sequence). The V and J ends lost 3 bases and 9 bases, in that order; junction bases with no gene match: 10. This CDR3 comprises 16 residues. In nucleotides, the CDR3 is TGTGCCAGTAGTATGGGACGTGAGGACAGGGTTTCACCCCTCCACTTT. Amino acid sequence: CASSMGREDRVSPLHF.

The chain has TRBV9 and TRBJ1-3; TRBD1 matches 8 bases. CDR3 size: 14 residues. CDR1 is SGDLS and CDR2 is YYNGEE in the germline V gene. V dropped 3 bases and J dropped 3; count of bases not matched to a gene: 2. CDR3: CASSAGTGGNTIYF. In nucleotides, the CDR3 is TGTGCCAGCAGCGCTGGGACAGGTGGAAACACCATATATTTT.

The chain recombines TRBV19 with TRBJ2-4, with 14 bases fitting TRBD2. Losses at the gene ends were 5 bases for V and 1 base for J; bases not matched to a gene: 7. CDR1 is LNHDA and CDR2 is SQIVND in the germline V gene (reference sequence). This CDR3 has 18 amino acids. CDR3 amino acids: CASSSGLAGVGAKNIQYF. CDR3 DNA sequence: TGTGCCAGTAGTTCGGGACTAGCGGGAGTGGGGGCCAAAAACATTCAGTACTTC.